Listed below are T cell receptor beta chains from one sample, sequenced in a study of T cell repertoires in cytomegalovirus infection. One entry per CDR3 protein results from TCRdb running MiXCR on the reads. The sample includes some 310,000 distinct CDR3 sequences, 20% to 25% of them seen just once. No antigen has been identified for these receptors. Sequences were derived from cultured PBMCs, sampled from culture after CMV antigen stimulation. These receptor sequences come from a human donor in good health (CMV status not recorded). Some clones in this sample may be carry-over from other donors' samples. CDR3s include the opening cysteine and the closing phenylalanine or tryptophan. The D gene is left open where the match is weak. Some rows mark clone size as missing; the rest say once, few, many or name a class of expanded clone.

v_call	clone_size	j_call	d_call	cdr3_nt	cdr3_aa
TRBV7-2	medium-sized	TRBJ2-5	-	TGTGCCAGCAGCTTAAGGCAAGAAGAGACCCAGTACTTC	CASSLRQEETQYF
TRBV12-3/TRBV12-4	few	TRBJ1-5	TRBD1	TGTGCCAGCAAGTACCAGGGGGGTTGGCCCCAGCATTTT	CASKYQGGWPQHF
TRBV4-1	few	TRBJ1-2	-	TGCGCCAGCAGCCAACCCCCATCTAACTATGGCTACACCTTC	CASSQPPSNYGYTF
TRBV5-4	-	TRBJ2-1	-	TGTGCCAGCAGCTTGTTACAACAAAGCTCCTACAATGAGCAGTTCTTC	CASSLLQQSSYNEQFF
TRBV19	few	TRBJ2-1	TRBD2	TGTGCCAGTAGTATATGGGCGGGAGAGTTTGAGCAGTTCTTC	CASSIWAGEFEQFF
TRBV6-2/TRBV6-3	-	TRBJ2-2	-	TGTGCCAGCAGCCCCGGGGTAGCGGAGCCGTCCGGCGGGGAGCTGTTTTTT	CASSPGVAEPSGGELFF
TRBV5-1	-	TRBJ1-2	-	TGCGCCAGCAGCTCCGACCGCGGGGAAACGAGGGGCTACACCTTC	CASSSDRGETRGYTF
TRBV27	few	TRBJ1-6	-	TGTGCCAGCAGTCCACGTCCGACCCCTGCGAATTCACCCCTCCACTTT	CASSPRPTPANSPLHF
TRBV11-2	-	TRBJ1-3	-	TGTGCCAGCAGCTTAGATCTGACAGGACGCTCTGGAAACACCATATATTTT	CASSLDLTGRSGNTIYF
TRBV28	-	TRBJ2-7	-	TGTGCCAGCAGGACAGGTAAATCCTCCTACGAGCAGTACTTC	CASRTGKSSYEQYF
TRBV7-2	many	TRBJ2-1	TRBD2	TGTGCCAGCAGCCCTTCTAGCGGGATTCCCAATGAGCAGTTCTTC	CASSPSSGIPNEQFF
TRBV20-1	-	TRBJ2-3	-	TGCAGTGCTAGAGATCTCGCGGCGGCAGATACGCAGTATTTT	CSARDLAAADTQYF
TRBV19	-	TRBJ2-7	-	TGTGCCAGTAGTTCGGACCGATCCTACGAGCAGTACTTC	CASSSDRSYEQYF
TRBV6-1	-	TRBJ2-2	TRBD2	TGTGCCAGCAATCCAGCGGGAGGGGCGAACACCGGGGAGCTGTTTTTT	CASNPAGGANTGELFF
TRBV7-2	many	TRBJ1-1	TRBD1	TGTGCCAGCAGCTCCAATGGACAGGGAACTGAAGCTTTCTTT	CASSSNGQGTEAFF
TRBV4-2	few	TRBJ2-1	TRBD2	TGTGCCAGCGACGGACTAGCGGGAGGGCCTAGTGAGCAGTTCTTC	CASDGLAGGPSEQFF
TRBV7-8	once	TRBJ2-2	TRBD1	TGTGCCAGCATCTACCTCTCGGGACAGGGTTTATGGTCGAACACCGGGGAGCTGTTTTTT	CASIYLSGQGLWSNTGELFF
TRBV19	-	TRBJ1-4	-	TGTGCCAGTAACGGGCTGACTAATGAAAAACTGTTTTTT	CASNGLTNEKLFF
TRBV7-9	many	TRBJ1-4	-	TGTGCCAGCAGCCCCCGACAGGAACGAGAAAAACTGTTTTTT	CASSPRQEREKLFF
TRBV7-2	many	TRBJ2-7	-	TGTGCCAGCAGCCCTAATAGGGCGGTCTACGAGCAGTACTTC	CASSPNRAVYEQYF
TRBV11-2	many	TRBJ1-5	-	TGTGCCAGCAGCTTAGAGTCAGATCAGCCCCAGCATTTT	CASSLESDQPQHF
TRBV11-2	-	TRBJ1-1	-	TGTGCCAGCAGCTTTGGCCGACTCACTGAAGCTTTCTTT	CASSFGRLTEAFF
TRBV29-1	few	TRBJ2-3	-	TGCAGCGTTGAGGCGTCAGTGAGCACAGATACGCAGTATTTT	CSVEASVSTDTQYF
TRBV7-9	few	TRBJ1-1	-	TGTGCCAGCAGCTTGATACAGGGTAAAAACACTGAAGCTTTCTTT	CASSLIQGKNTEAFF
TRBV11-3	-	TRBJ1-3	-	TGTGCCAGCAGCCAGAGAAGGGGGGCTTCTGGAAACACCATATATTTT	CASSQRRGASGNTIYF
TRBV6-6	-	TRBJ1-5	-	TGTGCCAGCAGTACTACAGGGTTTGGCAATCAGCCCCAGCATTTT	CASSTTGFGNQPQHF
TRBV7-9	-	TRBJ2-3	-	TGTGCCAGCAGCACCGCCGAGGGCATCGGCACAGATACGCAGTATTTT	CASSTAEGIGTDTQYF
TRBV7-2	-	TRBJ2-1	-	TGTGCCAGCAGCTTAGTGGCCCGCCCCTACAACAATGAGCAGTTCTTC	CASSLVARPYNNEQFF
TRBV4-1	few	TRBJ2-1	TRBD2	TGCGCCAGCAGGCCGGGACTAGCGTCCTGGGATGAGCAGTTCTTC	CASRPGLASWDEQFF
TRBV23-1	-	TRBJ1-6	-	TGCGCCAGCAGCGGGCAGGATTCACCCCTCCACTTT	CASSGQDSPLHF
TRBV7-3	few	TRBJ2-1	-	TGTGCCAGCAGCTCAACTAGCCCCTACAATGAGCAGTTCTTC	CASSSTSPYNEQFF
TRBV19	few	TRBJ2-5	-	TGTGAGGGCGCCAGACAAGAGACCCAGTACTTC	CEGARQETQYF
TRBV7-2	-	TRBJ1-1	-	TGTGCCAGCACTCGGACGGAGTGGCACACTGAAGCTTTCTTT	CASTRTEWHTEAFF
TRBV7-6	many	TRBJ2-5	TRBD2	TGTGCCAGCAGCACTCGGACTAGCGGGAGAAAAGAGACCCAGTACTTC	CASSTRTSGRKETQYF